This entry features one T cell receptor (beta chain) sequence. cDNA prepared by RNA extraction and subsequent reverse transcription served as the template for sequencing. Method: immunoSEQ multiplex PCR; TCRdb's copy keeps in-frame clones and lacks some. Of more than 95,000 clones listed, 58% were seen once; the top ten hold about 31%. This sample stems from a study of CD8+ T cells in alopecia areata. Study-level information: Each of the treated patients was given oral tofacitinib, 5 to 10 mg twice daily, for moderate-to-severe alopecia areata. Tofacitinib therapy took 6 to 18 months; 6 months off drug came after.

V lost 5 bases, J lost 1 base, and 11 bases lay in between. The CDR3 loop spans 14 amino acids. Germline V CDR1 and CDR2: GTSNPN, SVGIG (reference sequence). Treatment reported: oral pan-JAK inhibitor, 5-10 mg twice daily. Sampling of alopecia areata patients yielded lesional scalp punch biopsies as well as peripheral blood. The sequence derives from a human donor with alopecia areata. The sequencing used CD8+ T cells sorted from blood, collected at week 4, from a patient treated with tofacitinib. The chain combines TRBV30 with TRBJ2-2, with D perhaps TRBD1 (6 bases). The CDR3 bases are TGTGCCTGGCAAGAGGGGGTGAACACCGGGGAGCTGTTTTTT. This codes for CAWQEGVNTGELFF.